This TCR beta chain came from a study of cytomegalovirus exposure and HLA in healthy donors listed by TCRdb under 2017. Concerning the study at large: An earlier analysis of roughly 570 of the donors reported around 280 Gb of sequence data and 90 million to 120 million unique TCR beta sequences obtained from roughly 170 million T cells. An early release that covered fewer than 800 HLA-typed donors contained approximately 300 gigabases of sequencing data and 80 million or so unique TCR sequences. The genetic ancestry cluster associated with self-reported Caucasian donors included over 80% of the roughly 400 genotyped donors. The study aimed to test whether signatures of past pathogen exposure could be identified by cataloging public T cell receptors. Using immunosequencing, the study profiled T cell repertoires from approximately 700 subjects and related those repertoires to cytomegalovirus serostatus. Besides the first cohort of hundreds of subjects, a separate validation cohort made up of roughly 120 different subjects was used. The study combined high-throughput TCR immunosequencing, statistical association of individual TCRs with disease status, and machine learning to predict cytomegalovirus infection status. In a later analysis, previously published TCR beta repertoires from 550 to 750 donors were re-analyzed and high-resolution HLA genotyping was added so that TCR occurrence patterns could be studied. In the later analysis, no new phenotypic data were used to find candidate immune exposures; instead, reliance was placed on TCR beta sequences and their occurrence across donors. To decide whether each TCR beta V gene segment behaved as functional or pseudogenic, an earlier analysis of some 540 of the donors relied on high-throughput TCR beta sequencing. Donor age, sex, ethnicity and CMV serostatus were collected together with the repertoire data. A later genetic analysis used genome-wide SNP genotypes for about three fifths of the 666 donors, treating that subset as a discovery cohort. Every repertoire in the discovery cohort had been generated on one and the same sequencing platform. Both class I and class II loci were covered by HLA typing, at four-digit resolution. Typing coverage varied by locus: roughly 629-630 donors for A, B, C, DRB1 and DQB1; approximately 500 for DQA1; about 600 for DPA1; some 470 for DPB1. A few DR-DQ haplotypes were treated as single units for association and clustering because of strong linkage in the cohort. On average, over 200,000 unique TCR beta nucleotide sequences were sequenced per donor among some 430 genotyped donors of the cohort, with roughly 18% of those sequences being non-productive.

The cohort was made up of approximately 700 healthy bone marrow donors. All cohort members were sampled while nominally healthy, although unrecorded immune exposures were likely present. The donor tested CMV seropositive, placing the donor among the 310 or so seropositive members of the cohort. A peripheral blood sample was provided by each donor, and peripheral blood mononuclear cells were used for TCR beta sequencing. Genomic DNA was extracted from the blood cell samples with the Qiagen DNeasy Blood Extraction Kit. CDR1 and CDR2 are read off the germline V gene as SGHRS and YFSETQ. Its CDR3 holds 12 amino acids, cysteine through phenylalanine. Kept here is only the CDR3 DNA, which spans 36 bases and is read in frame from base 1. V is shortened by 1 base, J by 1 base, and the region joining them spans 3 bases. Library method: the immunoSEQ multiplex PCR assay. A mixture of 60 forward primers for TCR Vbeta segments and 13 reverse primers for TCR Jbeta segments was used in the multiplex PCR. The CDR3 region of rearranged TCR beta genes was amplified from genomic DNA by a multiplex PCR assay. Amplified TCR beta libraries were sequenced as 87-base-pair reads on the Illumina HiSeq System. As for the authors' bioinformatics: A later analysis counted approximately 76 million unique TCR beta chains across the 600 to 850 repertoires, and 10 million to 11 million of these chains were shared by at least two donors. Raw reads were error-corrected and collapsed into unique sequences with a nearest-neighbor algorithm that merged closely related sequences to remove PCR and sequencing errors. CDR3 sequences were aligned to IMGT reference sequences to assign V, D and J gene segments. For a sequence to be retained, a match of at least six nucleotides to both a V gene segment and a J gene segment was required. Rearrangements were classified as productive when the CDR3 lacked stop codons and remained in frame with V and J, and all other rearrangements were classified as non-productive. CDR3 was defined by IMGT convention, running from the second conserved V-encoded cysteine to the conserved J-encoded phenylalanine. Sequences without an unambiguous match to a single V gene segment were excluded from the earlier analysis of a few hundred of the donors. An earlier analysis of roughly 590 of the donors called V segments functional above 56.7% productive rearrangements and segregating when the between-donor standard deviation exceeded 5%. A statistical classification framework was built to diagnose cytomegalovirus status from the catalog of TCR beta chain sequences. In a later analysis, V and J genes were assigned by comparing TCR nucleotide sequences against IMGT/GENE-DB human TR gene sequences. A later analysis assigned CDR3 sequences and most-parsimonious VDJ recombination scenarios with the TCRdist pipeline. In a later analysis, each TCR beta chain was defined by its CDR3 amino acid sequence together with its V-gene family, and reads without a unique V-gene family were excluded. As a way to deal with suspected cross-contamination and a sequencing artifact, a later analysis dropped roughly 620 nucleotide sequences that were highly shared and had low generation probability. In a later analysis, a clonal expansion index was calculated for each public chain from normalized within-repertoire ranks of inferred template counts. In a later analysis, generation probabilities were computed with a VDJ recombination model fitted to out-of-frame rearrangements, and the resulting probabilities were checked against IGoR. A later analysis scored TCR-TCR, TCR-HLA and TCR-CMV co-occurrence with hypergeometric tests, applying a repertoire-size bias correction to TCR pairs. In a later analysis, false discovery rates were estimated by permuting HLA or CMV assignments 20 times. In a later analysis, co-occurring TCRs were grouped with DBSCAN, and TCRdist sequence similarity was added when clustering was performed within HLA-allele-positive subsets. For co-occurrence clustering, repertoires with fewer than 30,000 or more than 120,000 public chains were excluded, along with 4 to 6 repertoires with anomalous nucleotide sharing. Imported from immuneACCESS, the table was reduced by TCRdb to in-frame sequences with V and J called. These copies leave out some clones; in studies compared against another copy, an unresolved V gene accounts for under half, and the cause of the remainder is not known. The D gene and trimming were derived from the DNA, and the V and J assignments and clone size from that table. Across this sample there are about 150,000 clones, with 60% to 85% seen only once. The top ten clonotypes cover about 13% of the sample.

Overall results and qualifications from the work: An association between a missense DCLRE1C variant and V-gene and J-gene trimming of TCR beta chains was found in a later genetic analysis and replicated in an independent cohort. Only TCR beta chains were sequenced in this cohort, and the absence of alpha or paired-chain data limited detectable features. The only immune exposure information available for the cohort was CMV serostatus. In the study, about 150 TCR beta chains were listed as associated with cytomegalovirus. A few of the identified cytomegalovirus-associated TCR beta chains were confirmed in vitro to be specific for cytomegalovirus antigens. When HLA alleles, especially DR and DQ, strongly co-occurred, attributing TCR associations to individual alleles was difficult. A further reported finding was that TCR beta sequences accurately predicted the HLA-A and HLA-B alleles for most subjects in the first cohort. In a later analysis, several top co-occurrence clusters were reported to appear linked to parvovirus B19, influenza, CMV and Epstein-Barr virus. A later analysis found that TCR association rates varied across HLA loci, with DRB1 alleles showing the most associated TCRs and HLA-C alleles the fewest. Most TCR sequences were observed very rarely across donors, whereas some public TCRs were present in many individuals. A cluster of highly shared sequence variants was judged likely to be a technical artifact of the sequencing pipeline. Because the 87-base-pair reads could not distinguish some IMGT-functional V segments, including TRBV6-2 and TRBV6-3, those segments were excluded. Roughly uniform sequencing depth across donors was assumed in presence/absence analyses, although this assumption may not hold. Linkage disequilibrium might explain the correlated functional status among segregating V segments, but an unknown experimental factor could not be ruled out. The earlier analysis of some 540 of the donors excluded roughly 17 rarely observed V segments, including chromosome 9 orphons, because counts were too low. In an earlier analysis of 587 of the donors, most TCR beta V segments were observed in productive rearrangements about 87% or about 30% of the time, broadly matching IMGT annotations. Most CMV-associated TCR beta chains appeared to be HLA-restricted in a later analysis, and the HLA associations seemed to be driven largely by CMV exposure. In a later genetic analysis, fewer N-insertions in productive TCRs were reported among donors in an Asian-associated ancestry cluster than the roughly 670-donor mean. Because some donors lacked HLA typing at each locus, the association tests relied only on the typed subset. It was suggested by the authors that the approach could potentially be generalized to other disease states and immunological phenotypes. The classifier was reported to diagnose cytomegalovirus status with high specificity and sensitivity in both the original and validation cohorts. In a later analysis, HLA-associated TCR beta chains were found to be more clonally expanded and to have lower generation probabilities than equally common non-associated chains. A later analysis associated 16,951 TCR beta sequences with specific HLA alleles at a false discovery rate of 0.05.

Note on this clone: The antigen this receptor binds is unknown. No much larger clonotype is one base removed from it; base qualities were not supplied.

This TCR was sampled from a man aged 35 to 55 in good health and CMV-seropositive. The rearrangement joined TRBV5-1 to TRBJ2-7, with an unclear D gene assignment. The material sequenced was PBMCs. Here is the DNA: TGCGCCAGCAGCTTGACTTCCTACGAGCAGTACTTC. This gives the protein CASSLTSYEQYF.